This T cell receptor beta chain was recorded in a study of technical replicates of blood from a few donors (dated by TCRdb to 2016 to 2017). As to this clone: What antigen it recognizes has not been identified. Per-base quality was not reported, and no clone a single base away is much larger than it.

CDR1 and CDR2 are drawn from the germline V gene: MGHDK, SYGVNS. V gives up 10 bases and J gives up 6 bases, and the segment between their germline ends measures 24 bases. The CDR3 holds 15 amino acids from the cysteine to the phenylalanine. Only the CDR3 DNA is retained, 45 bases long and in frame from the first base. Library method: the immunoSEQ multiplex PCR assay. Imported from immuneACCESS, the table was reduced by TCRdb to in-frame sequences with V and J called. These copies leave out some clones; in studies compared against another copy, an unresolved V gene accounts for under half, and the cause of the remainder is not known. The sample table lists over 75,000 clones, approximately 96% of them with a count of one. The top ten constitute under 0.35% of the sample.

The chain couples TRBV25-1 to TRBJ1-1; there is no confident call for the D gene. The source is a human donor in good health. The source material was T cells isolated from PBMCs. The DNA sequence reads TGTGCCACGTCGCAGGATTGGGCCCCGAGGGCTGAAGCTTTCTTT. It is translated as CATSQDWAPRAEAFF.